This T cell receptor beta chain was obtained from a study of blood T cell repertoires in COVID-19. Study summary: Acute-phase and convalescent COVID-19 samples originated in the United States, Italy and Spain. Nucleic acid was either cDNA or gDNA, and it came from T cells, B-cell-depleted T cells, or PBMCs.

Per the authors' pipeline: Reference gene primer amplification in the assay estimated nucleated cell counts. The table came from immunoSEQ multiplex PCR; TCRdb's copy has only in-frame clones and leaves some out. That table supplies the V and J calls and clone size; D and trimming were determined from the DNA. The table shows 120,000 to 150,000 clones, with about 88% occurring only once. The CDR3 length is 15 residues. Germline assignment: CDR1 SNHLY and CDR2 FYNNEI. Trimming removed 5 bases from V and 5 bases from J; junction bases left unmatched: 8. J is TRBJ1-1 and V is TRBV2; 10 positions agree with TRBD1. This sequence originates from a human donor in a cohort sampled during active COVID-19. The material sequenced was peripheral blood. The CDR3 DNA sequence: TGTGCCAGCAGTCTAGACAGGGGGCGCGGGACTGAAGCTTTCTTT. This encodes CASSLDRGRGTEAFF.